This T cell receptor (beta chain) was profiled in a study of blood T cell repertoires in COVID-19. Study details: Whether acute or convalescent, the COVID-19 samples came from the United States, Italy and Spain.

Participants reported their clinical history, and cohort assignment relied on those reports. Authors' methods: Estimation of nucleated cell counts relied on the amplification of reference gene primers. The data were produced by immunoSEQ multiplex PCR, yet TCRdb's version contains in-frame clones alone and is incomplete. For V, J and clone size, that table is used; D and trimming come from the DNA. This sample has roughly 150,000 clones, with roughly 80% found just once. V lost 8 bases, J lost 1 base, and 12 bases stayed unmatched. Germline loops: CDR1 PRHDT, CDR2 FYEKMQ (reference sequence). CDR3 length equals 16 residues.

The clonotype comes from a woman between 35 and 50 years old with acute COVID-19. The sequencing input was PBMCs or T cells enriched from blood (not recorded which). This chain links TRBV13 with TRBJ2-3; 7 bases map to TRBD2. Here the CDR3 DNA reads TGTGCCAGCGGCGACGTCGCGGGAGACCGCACAGATACGCAGTATTTT. Its translation is CASGDVAGDRTDTQYF.